This T cell receptor (beta chain) originates from a study of blood T cell repertoires in COVID-19. Authors' processing steps: Reference gene primer amplification gave nucleated cell count estimates. The method was immunoSEQ multiplex PCR; TCRdb's version includes in-frame clones alone and lacks a portion of them. The V and J calls and the clone size are those of that table, but D and trimming were determined from the DNA. The sample has under 130,000 clones; approximately 76% are singletons. The CDR3 sequence is 16 residues long. Germline trimming cut 5 bases from V and 5 bases from J; bases unmatched to any gene: 10. CDR1 and CDR2 from the germline V gene are SNHLY and FYNNEI. This clone has more than one count but fewer than ten.

The sequence was collected from a woman in her seventies with acute or convalescent COVID-19. The chain uses TRBV2 and TRBJ1-5, with 9 bases matching TRBD1. The sequencing sample was made of peripheral blood. CDR3 coding DNA: TGTGCCAGCAGTTTGGACAGGGGAGGGCTTTATCAGCCCCAGCATTTT. Its protein is CASSLDRGGLYQPQHF.